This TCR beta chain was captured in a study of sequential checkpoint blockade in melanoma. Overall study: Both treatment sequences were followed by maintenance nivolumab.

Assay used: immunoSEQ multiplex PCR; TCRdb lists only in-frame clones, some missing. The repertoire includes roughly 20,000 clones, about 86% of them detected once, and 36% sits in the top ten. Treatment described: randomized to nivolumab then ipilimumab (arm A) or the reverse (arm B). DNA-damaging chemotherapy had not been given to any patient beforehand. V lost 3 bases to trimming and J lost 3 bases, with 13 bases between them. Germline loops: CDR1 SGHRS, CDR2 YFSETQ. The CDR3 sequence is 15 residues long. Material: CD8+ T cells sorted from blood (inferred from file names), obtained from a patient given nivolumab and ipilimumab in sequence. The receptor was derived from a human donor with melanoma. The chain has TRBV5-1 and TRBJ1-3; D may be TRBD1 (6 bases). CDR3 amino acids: CASSWTTGNGNTIYF. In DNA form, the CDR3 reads TGCGCCAGCAGCTGGACCACAGGGAATGGAAACACCATATATTTT.